This TCR beta chain was recovered during a study of cytomegalovirus exposure and HLA in healthy donors. The CDR3 is 18 amino acids. V dropped 0 bases and J dropped 3; count of bases not matched to a gene: 13. Germline V gene sequence: CDR1 PRHDT, CDR2 FYEKMQ (reference sequence). PCR employed 60 Vbeta and 13 Jbeta primers. The protocol was immunoSEQ multiplex PCR, while the TCRdb copy is restricted to in-frame clones and leaves out a portion. This sample's table reports some 180,000 clones. The V call is TRBV13, the J call TRBJ1-1, with TRBD1 matching over 7 bases. This TCR was recovered from a man aged 25 to 40 in good health and CMV-seronegative. Sequenced: PBMCs. In DNA form, the CDR3 reads TGTGCCAGCAGCTTAGGTAGTCAGGGGGGAAGAAGGGACACTGAAGCTTTCTTT. Its translation: CASSLGSQGGRRDTEAFF. Full variable domain (missing parts from reference TRBV13 and TRBJ1-1): AAGVIQSPRHLIKEKRETATLKCYPIPRHDTVYWYQQGPGQDPQFLISFYEKMQSDKGSIPDRFSAQQFSDYHSELNMSSLELGDSALYFCASSLGSQGGRRDTEAFFGQGTRLTVV.